This T cell receptor (beta chain) emerged from a study of early T cells in non-severe SARS-CoV-2 infection. Study results and caveats: CD4 and private specificities were missed by VDJdb matching, which favored anti-spike CD8 responses.

Individual cDNA molecules each received unique molecular identifiers attached to them. TCRdb fed the 5' RACE reads into MiXCR, producing one record per CDR3 protein. The sample includes just under 60,000 distinct CDR3 sequences, 7.7% of them seen just once. This clonotype has ten or more counts. Its antigen is not identified. Germline trimming cut 0 bases from V and 9 bases from J; bases unmatched to any gene: 7. The CDR3 has 15 residues. The germline gives CDR1 ENHRY, CDR2 SYGVKD. The origin of this receptor is an adult who was a healthcare worker with PCR-confirmed SARS-CoV-2 infection or an uninfected control (not recorded which). Sequencing was carried out using whole blood. J is TRBJ2-1 and V is TRBV10-3; TRBD2 aligns across 8 bases. The DNA for the CDR3 is TGTGCCATCAGTGAGTCGCCGGGACTAGTCGGTGAGCAGTTCTTC. Protein sequence: CAISESPGLVGEQFF.